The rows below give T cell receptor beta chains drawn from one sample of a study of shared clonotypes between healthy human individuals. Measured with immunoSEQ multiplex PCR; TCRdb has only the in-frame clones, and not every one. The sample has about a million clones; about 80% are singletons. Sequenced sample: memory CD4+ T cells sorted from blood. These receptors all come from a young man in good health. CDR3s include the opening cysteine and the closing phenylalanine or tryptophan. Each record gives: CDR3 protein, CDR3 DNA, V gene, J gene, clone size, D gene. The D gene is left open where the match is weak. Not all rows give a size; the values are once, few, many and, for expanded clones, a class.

CASSSGTSGREETQYF	TGTGCCAGCAGTTCGGGCACTAGCGGGAGAGAGGAGACCCAGTACTTC	TRBV2	TRBJ2-5	NA	TRBD2
CASSSPSGGDTQYF	TGTGCCAGCAGCTCCCCTAGCGGAGGAGATACGCAGTATTTT	TRBV5-4	TRBJ2-3	NA	TRBD2
CASSQSITGLQETQYF	TGCGCCAGCAGCCAATCCATTACCGGCCTACAAGAGACCCAGTACTTC	TRBV4-1	TRBJ2-5	NA	NA
CASSFYGSSINEQFF	TGTGCCAGCAGTTTTTATGGGTCGAGTATAAATGAGCAGTTCTTC	TRBV28	TRBJ2-1	NA	NA
CASSGFSWTLTGDTQYF	TGTGCCAGCAGTGGCTTTTCGTGGACGCTGACGGGAGATACGCAGTATTTT	TRBV5-6	TRBJ2-3	few	NA
CASSPQGALSTDTQYF	TGTGCCAGCAGCCCCCAGGGGGCACTCAGCACAGATACGCAGTATTTT	TRBV9	TRBJ2-3	NA	TRBD1
CASSPRLEQLTDTQYF	TGCGCCAGCAGCCCCCGACTTGAACAGCTCACAGATACGCAGTATTTT	TRBV5-1	TRBJ2-3	NA	NA
CASSQAGADYGYTF	TGTGCCAGCAGCCAAGCGGGGGCTGACTATGGCTACACCTTC	TRBV4-2	TRBJ1-2	NA	NA
CSVLMDRGVRRIAEAFF	TGCAGCGTTCTGATGGACAGGGGAGTAAGGCGGATCGCTGAAGCTTTCTTT	TRBV29-1	TRBJ1-1	few	TRBD1
CASSQDRGLSYEQYF	TGTGCCAGCAGCCAGGACAGGGGGCTCTCCTACGAGCAGTACTTC	TRBV2	TRBJ2-7	many	TRBD1
CASSLGPSGGASKTQYF	TGTGCCAGCAGCTTGGGGCCCAGCGGGGGGGCATCGAAGACCCAGTACTTC	TRBV7-2	TRBJ2-5	NA	TRBD2
CASSLSNAGELFF	TGTGCCAGCAGCTTATCGAACGCCGGGGAGCTGTTTTTT	TRBV7-2	TRBJ2-2	NA	NA
CASSPRWGVRGYTF	TGTGCCAGCAGCCCCCGGTGGGGGGTGAGGGGCTACACCTTC	TRBV7-2	TRBJ1-2	few	NA
CASGTGTSDYNEQFF	TGTGCCAGCGGGACCGGGACTAGCGACTACAATGAGCAGTTCTTC	TRBV6-4	TRBJ2-1	NA	TRBD2
CASSVGGIVNYGYTF	TGTGCCAGCAGCGTAGGAGGGATCGTTAACTATGGCTACACCTTC	TRBV9	TRBJ1-2	NA	NA
CASSPRSGSVETQYF	TGTGCCAGCTCACCACGGAGCGGGAGTGTAGAGACCCAGTACTTC	TRBV18	TRBJ2-5	NA	TRBD2
CASSLSGDQPQHF	TGTGCCAGCAGTTTAAGTGGGGATCAGCCCCAGCATTTT	TRBV6-1	TRBJ1-5	once	NA
CASSLGPAGNTIYF	TGTGCCAGCAGCTTGGGACCAGCAGGAAACACCATATATTTT	TRBV11-2	TRBJ1-3	NA	NA
CASSPDRERNTIYF	TGTGCCAGCAGCCCCGACAGGGAACGAAACACCATATATTTT	TRBV4-2	TRBJ1-3	few	TRBD1
CASSRGGPNLGNTIYF	TGTGCCAGCAGCCGCGGGGGGCCGAACCTTGGAAACACCATATATTTT	TRBV13	TRBJ1-3	NA	NA